This is a list of T cell receptor beta chains from one sample in a study of T cells in Graves' hyperthyroidism and ophthalmopathy. TCRdb used MiXCR to reprocess the multiplex PCR reads, holding one entry per CDR3 protein. In the table there are approximately 400,000 distinct CDR3 sequences, about 14% of which are singletons. The sequencing sample was made of blood. All receptors come from a man aged 50 to 59 with Graves' ophthalmopathy. CDR3s include the opening cysteine and the closing phenylalanine or tryptophan. Fields, in order: J gene, V gene, clone size, D gene, CDR3 protein, CDR3 DNA. A D gene is named only where the DNA matches it firmly. Size is omitted from some rows. Given values are once, few, many or a class for expanded clones.

J: TRBJ1-1
V: TRBV6-1
size: few
D: .
CDR3: CASSERVRNTEAFF
DNA: TGTGCCAGCAGTGAAAGGGTTCGGAACACTGAAGCTTTCTTT

J: TRBJ2-1
V: TRBV5-1
size: many
D: .
CDR3: CASSLSGQYNEQFF
DNA: TGCGCCAGCAGCTTGTCGGGGCAATACAATGAGCAGTTCTTC

J: TRBJ1-2
V: TRBV27
size: many
D: .
CDR3: CASRSGALGYTF
DNA: TGTGCCAGCAGGAGCGGTGCGCTTGGCTACACCTTC

J: TRBJ1-5
V: TRBV12-3/TRBV12-4
size: .
D: .
CDR3: CASSKGYNQPQHF
DNA: TGTGCCAGCAGTAAGGGCTACAATCAGCCCCAGCATTTT

J: TRBJ2-5
V: TRBV2
size: many
D: .
CDR3: CAGSLRETQYF
DNA: TGTGCCGGCAGCCTTCGGGAGACCCAGTACTTC

J: TRBJ1-5
V: TRBV20-1
size: many
D: TRBD1
CDR3: CSARDRTGNSNQPQHF
DNA: TGCAGTGCTAGAGATAGGACAGGTAACAGCAATCAGCCCCAGCATTTT

J: TRBJ2-1
V: TRBV11-3
size: many
D: TRBD2
CDR3: CASSLASSGRGGHEQFF
DNA: TGTGCCAGCAGCTTAGCGTCTAGCGGGAGGGGCGGCCATGAGCAGTTCTTC

J: TRBJ1-2
V: TRBV20-1
size: .
D: .
CDR3: CSAREGGSYGYTF
DNA: TGCAGTGCTAGGGAGGGGGGAAGCTATGGCTACACCTTC

J: TRBJ1-2
V: TRBV7-9
size: .
D: .
CDR3: CASSLVRLREYGYTF
DNA: TGTGCCAGCAGCTTAGTGCGGTTACGTGAATATGGCTACACCTTC

J: TRBJ2-1
V: TRBV19
size: .
D: TRBD1
CDR3: CASSTGGRSYNEQFF
DNA: TGTGCCAGTAGTACAGGGGGTCGCTCCTACAATGAGCAGTTCTTC

J: TRBJ2-1
V: TRBV3-1
size: few
D: TRBD2
CDR3: CASSQVSGGTNEQFF
DNA: TGTGCCAGCAGCCAAGTGTCGGGGGGAACCAATGAGCAGTTCTTC

J: TRBJ1-5
V: TRBV28
size: .
D: .
CDR3: CASAVGHGQPQHF
DNA: TGTGCCAGCGCGGTCGGGCACGGTCAGCCCCAGCATTTT

J: TRBJ2-5
V: TRBV24-1
size: few
D: .
CDR3: CATSDPSQGRETQYF
DNA: TGTGCCACCAGTGACCCGTCACAGGGGAGGGAGACCCAGTACTTC

J: TRBJ2-3
V: TRBV6-4
size: .
D: TRBD2
CDR3: CASVHSRREDRDTQYF
DNA: TGTGCCAGCGTGCATAGCAGGCGGGAGGATCGAGATACGCAGTATTTT

J: TRBJ2-4
V: TRBV6-1
size: few
D: .
CDR3: CASSPGSQNIQYF
DNA: TGTGCCAGCAGTCCCGGGTCACAAAACATTCAGTACTTC

J: TRBJ2-7
V: TRBV9
size: .
D: .
CDR3: CASSVRDTYEQYF
DNA: TGTGCCAGCAGCGTAAGGGACACCTACGAGCAGTACTTC

J: TRBJ1-1
V: TRBV30
size: .
D: .
CDR3: CAWSAEAGWAFF
DNA: TGTGCCTGGAGTGCCGAAGCTGGGTGGGCTTTCTTT